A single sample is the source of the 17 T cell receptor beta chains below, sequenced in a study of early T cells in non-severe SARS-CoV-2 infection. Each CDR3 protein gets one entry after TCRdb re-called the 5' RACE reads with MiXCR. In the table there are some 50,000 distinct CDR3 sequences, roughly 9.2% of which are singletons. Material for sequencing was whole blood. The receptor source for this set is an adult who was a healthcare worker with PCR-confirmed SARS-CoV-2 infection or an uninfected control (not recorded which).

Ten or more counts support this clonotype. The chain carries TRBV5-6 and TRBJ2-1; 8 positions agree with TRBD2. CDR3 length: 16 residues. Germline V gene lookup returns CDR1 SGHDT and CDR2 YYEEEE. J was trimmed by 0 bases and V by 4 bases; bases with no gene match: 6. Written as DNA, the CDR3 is TGTGCCAGCAGCCTGTTAGCGGGGACCTCCTACAATGAGCAGTTCTTC. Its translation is CASSLLAGTSYNEQFF.

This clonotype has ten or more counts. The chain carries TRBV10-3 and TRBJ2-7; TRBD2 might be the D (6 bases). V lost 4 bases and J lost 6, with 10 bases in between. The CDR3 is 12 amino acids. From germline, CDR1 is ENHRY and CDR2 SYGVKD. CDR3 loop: CAISGGAIEQYF. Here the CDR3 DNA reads TGTGCCATCAGTGGCGGGGCAATCGAGCAGTACTTC.

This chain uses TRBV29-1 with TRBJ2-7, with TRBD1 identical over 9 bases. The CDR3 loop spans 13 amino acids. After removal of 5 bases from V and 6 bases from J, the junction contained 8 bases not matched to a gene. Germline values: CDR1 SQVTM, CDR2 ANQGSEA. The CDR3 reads CSVNPGTGREQYF. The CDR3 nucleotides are TGCAGCGTTAACCCCGGGACAGGGCGCGAGCAGTACTTC.

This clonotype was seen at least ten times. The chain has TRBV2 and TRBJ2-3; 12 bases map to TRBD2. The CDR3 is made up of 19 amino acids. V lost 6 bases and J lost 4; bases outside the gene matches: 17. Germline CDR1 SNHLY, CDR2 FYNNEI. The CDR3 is CASSPELAGGPRIPDTQYF. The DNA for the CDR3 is TGTGCCAGCAGCCCCGAGCTAGCGGGGGGGCCCAGAATTCCAGATACGCAGTATTTT. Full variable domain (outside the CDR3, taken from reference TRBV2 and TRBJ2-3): EPEVTQTPSHQVTQMGQEVILRCVPISNHLYFYWYRQILGQKVEFLVSFYNNEISEKSEIFDDQFSVERPDGSNFTLKIRSTKLEDSAMYFCASSPELAGGPRIPDTQYFGPGTRLTVL.

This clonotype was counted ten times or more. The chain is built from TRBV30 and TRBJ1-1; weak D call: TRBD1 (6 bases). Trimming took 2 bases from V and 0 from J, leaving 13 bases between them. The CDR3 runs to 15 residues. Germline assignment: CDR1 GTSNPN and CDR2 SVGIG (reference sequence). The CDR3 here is CAWSSPGELNTEAFF. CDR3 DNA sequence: TGTGCCTGGAGTTCCCCAGGGGAACTGAACACTGAAGCTTTCTTT. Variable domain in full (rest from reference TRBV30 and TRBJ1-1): SQTIHQWPATLVQPVGSPLSLECTVEGTSNPNLYWYRQAAGRGLQLLFYSVGIGQISSEVPQNLSASRPQDRQFILSSKKLLLSDSGFYLCAWSSPGELNTEAFFGQGTRLTVV.

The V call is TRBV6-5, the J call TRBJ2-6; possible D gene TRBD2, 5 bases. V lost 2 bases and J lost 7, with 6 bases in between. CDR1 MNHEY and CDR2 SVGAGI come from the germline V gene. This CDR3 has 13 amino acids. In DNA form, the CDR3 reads TGTGCCAGCAGTTACGGGAGAGCCAACGTCCTGACTTTC. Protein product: CASSYGRANVLTF.

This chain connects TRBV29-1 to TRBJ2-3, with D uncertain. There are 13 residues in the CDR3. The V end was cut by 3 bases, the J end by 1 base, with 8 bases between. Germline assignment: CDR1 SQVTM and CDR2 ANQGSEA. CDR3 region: CSVERQGTDTQYF. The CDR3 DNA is TGCAGCGTTGAGAGGCAGGGCACAGATACGCAGTATTTT.

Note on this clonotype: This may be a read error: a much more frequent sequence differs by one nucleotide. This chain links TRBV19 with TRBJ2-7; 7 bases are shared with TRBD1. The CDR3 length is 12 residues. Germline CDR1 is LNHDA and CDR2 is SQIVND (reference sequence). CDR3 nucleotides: TGTACCACCGCGGACAGGACCTACGAGCAGTACTTC. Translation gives CTTADRTYEQYF.

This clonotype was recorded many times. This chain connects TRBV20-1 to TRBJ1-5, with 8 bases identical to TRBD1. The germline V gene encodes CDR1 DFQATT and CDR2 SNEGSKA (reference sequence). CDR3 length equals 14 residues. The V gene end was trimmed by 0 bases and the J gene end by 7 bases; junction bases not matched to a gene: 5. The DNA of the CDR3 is TGCAGTGCTAGAGATGGGACAGGAGGCCAGCCCCAGCATTTT. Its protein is CSARDGTGGQPQHF.

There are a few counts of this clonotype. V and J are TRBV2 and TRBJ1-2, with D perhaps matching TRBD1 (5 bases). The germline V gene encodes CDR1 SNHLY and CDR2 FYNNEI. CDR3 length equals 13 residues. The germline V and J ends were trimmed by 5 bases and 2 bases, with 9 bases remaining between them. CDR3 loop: CASSLGGNYGYTF. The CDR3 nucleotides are TGTGCCAGCAGTCTTGGGGGGAACTATGGCTACACCTTC.

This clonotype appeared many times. DNA for the CDR3: TGCGCCAGCAGCTTGGTCTTAGACAGGGCCGGCGAGCAGTACTTC. Protein product: CASSLVLDRAGEQYF. The chain uses TRBV5-1 and TRBJ2-7; 7 nucleotides agree with TRBD1. Trimming took 0 bases from V and 6 from J; bases not matched to a gene: 9. Germline CDR1 is SGHRS and CDR2 is YFSETQ. This CDR3 has 15 residues.

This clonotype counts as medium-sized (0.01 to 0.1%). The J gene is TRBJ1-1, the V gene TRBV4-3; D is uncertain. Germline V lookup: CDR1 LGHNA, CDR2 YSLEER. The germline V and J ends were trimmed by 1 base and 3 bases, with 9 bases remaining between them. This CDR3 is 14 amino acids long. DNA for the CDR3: TGCGCCAGCAGCCAAGCCCCGAAATACACTGAAGCTTTCTTT. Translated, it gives CASSQAPKYTEAFF.

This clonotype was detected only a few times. CDR3 sequence reads: CASSLGIGANTEAFF. CDR3 sequence (DNA): TGTGCCAGCAGTTTAGGTATAGGGGCGAACACTGAAGCTTTCTTT. V usage is TRBV27 and J usage is TRBJ1-1; perhaps TRBD1 as D (5 bases). Germline values: CDR1 MNHEY, CDR2 SMNVEV (reference sequence). The CDR3 has 15 residues. V lost 2 bases to trimming and J lost 1 base, with 11 bases between them.

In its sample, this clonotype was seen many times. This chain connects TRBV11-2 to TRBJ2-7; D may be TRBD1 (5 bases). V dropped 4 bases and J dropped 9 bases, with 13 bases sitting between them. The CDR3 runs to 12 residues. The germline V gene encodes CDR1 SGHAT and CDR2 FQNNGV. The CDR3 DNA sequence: TGTGCCAGCAGCTCCCGGACACGTTGGCAGTACTTC. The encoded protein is CASSSRTRWQYF.

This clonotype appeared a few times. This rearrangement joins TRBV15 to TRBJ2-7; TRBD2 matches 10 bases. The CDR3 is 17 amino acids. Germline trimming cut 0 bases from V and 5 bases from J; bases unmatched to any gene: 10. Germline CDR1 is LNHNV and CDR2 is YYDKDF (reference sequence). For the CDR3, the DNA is TGTGCCACCAGCAGAGAGGCTAGCGGGAGCAATTGGAACGAGCAGTACTTC. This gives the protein CATSREASGSNWNEQYF.

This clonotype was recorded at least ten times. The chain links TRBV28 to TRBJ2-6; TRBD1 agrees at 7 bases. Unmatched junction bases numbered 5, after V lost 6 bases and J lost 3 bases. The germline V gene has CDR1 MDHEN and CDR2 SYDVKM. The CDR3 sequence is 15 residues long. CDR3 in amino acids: CASSIQGIGANVLTF. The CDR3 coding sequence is TGTGCCAGCAGCATACAGGGGATTGGGGCCAACGTCCTGACTTTC.

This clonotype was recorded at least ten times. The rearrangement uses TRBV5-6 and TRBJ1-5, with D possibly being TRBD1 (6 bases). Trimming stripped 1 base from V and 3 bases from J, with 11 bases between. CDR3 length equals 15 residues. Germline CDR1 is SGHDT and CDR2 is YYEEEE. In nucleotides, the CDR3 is TGTGCCAGCAGCTTGACGGGGGCCGACAATCAGCCCCAGCATTTT. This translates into CASSLTGADNQPQHF.